This T cell receptor (beta chain) was sequenced in a study of blood T cells in healthy people across ages. Study-wide results and caveats: Researchers deemed the diversity estimates from one million T cells underestimates.

V gave up 5 bases and J gave up 2 bases; unmatched junction bases: 3. From germline, CDR1 is SNHLY and CDR2 FYNNEI. The CDR3 length is 15 residues. For the second PCR, which ran for about 6 to 11 cycles, a sample-barcoded 5' primer and a J-beta primer mix were used. MiXCR was run by TCRdb on the 5' RACE reads, yielding one entry per CDR3 protein. The sample contains about 620,000 distinct CDR3 sequences, roughly 20% of which appear only once. There are many counts of this clonotype. Its cognate antigen is unknown. PBMCs, at least 6 million per sample, were isolated. The amount of total RNA extracted per sample was at least 5.5 micrograms.

The sequencing input was blood. The chain joins TRBV2 to TRBJ2-6; 7 nucleotides match TRBD1. The TCR was taken from an older man in good health. This CDR3 reads CASSRQGTGANVLTF. The CDR3 DNA sequence: TGTGCCAGCAGTCGACAGGGAACTGGGGCCAACGTCCTGACTTTC.